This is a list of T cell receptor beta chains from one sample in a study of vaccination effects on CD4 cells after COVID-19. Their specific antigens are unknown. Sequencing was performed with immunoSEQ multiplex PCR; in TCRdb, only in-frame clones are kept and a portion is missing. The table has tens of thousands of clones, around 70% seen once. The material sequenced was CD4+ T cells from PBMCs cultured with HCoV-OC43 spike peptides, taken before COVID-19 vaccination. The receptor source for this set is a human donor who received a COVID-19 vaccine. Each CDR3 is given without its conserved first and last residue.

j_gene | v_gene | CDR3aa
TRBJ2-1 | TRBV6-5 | ASRTGGWNEQF
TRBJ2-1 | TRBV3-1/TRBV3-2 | ASSPRSGRAYNEQF
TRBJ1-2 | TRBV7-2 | ASSLGGATYGYT
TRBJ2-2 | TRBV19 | ASSTLTYLGDTTGELF
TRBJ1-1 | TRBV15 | ATSRDPRGDAEAF
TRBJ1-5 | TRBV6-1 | ASSELDRGDQPQH
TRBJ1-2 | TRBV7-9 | ASSLPVLGYT
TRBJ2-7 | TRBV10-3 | AISESWQGAYEQY
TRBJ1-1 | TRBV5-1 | ASSVGQGTEAF
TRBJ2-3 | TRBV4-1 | ASSQEGARTDTQY
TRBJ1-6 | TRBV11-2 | ASRALKTGVGNSPLH
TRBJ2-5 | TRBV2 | ASSLGTEQETQY
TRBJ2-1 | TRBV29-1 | SVELGRRSYNEQF
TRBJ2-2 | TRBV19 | ASRVLPRPGLATNTGELF
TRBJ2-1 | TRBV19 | ASSAGTSAGEQF
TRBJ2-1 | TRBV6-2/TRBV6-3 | ASSYGGLAGRYNEQF
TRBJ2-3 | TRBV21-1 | ASSKRGQGTDTQY
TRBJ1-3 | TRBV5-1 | ASSGDILSGNTIY
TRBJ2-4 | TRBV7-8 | ASSLSTIAKNIQY
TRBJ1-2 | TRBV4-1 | ASSQVETGGWGGRANYGYT
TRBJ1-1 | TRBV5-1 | ASSLEGIEAF
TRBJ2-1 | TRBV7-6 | ASSLGLGSYNEQF
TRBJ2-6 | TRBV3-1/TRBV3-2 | ASSQSGSRANVLT
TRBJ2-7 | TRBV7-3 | ASSLGQRYEQY
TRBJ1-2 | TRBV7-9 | ASSLVGNYGYT
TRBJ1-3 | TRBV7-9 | ASSLGVGLSGNTIY
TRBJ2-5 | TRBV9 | ASSVSTGLGETQY
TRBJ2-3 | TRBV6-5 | ASLLTGVRWDTQY
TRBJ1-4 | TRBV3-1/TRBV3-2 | ASSQATGNTPEKLF
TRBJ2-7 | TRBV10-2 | ASSDRTTYEQY
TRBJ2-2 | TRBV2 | ASSPGPQAGTRELF
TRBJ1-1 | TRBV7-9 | ASSFERQGARLEAAF
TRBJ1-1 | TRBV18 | ASSPNQGAMNTEAF
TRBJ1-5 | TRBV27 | ASSLEAGVNQPQH
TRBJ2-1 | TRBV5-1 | ASSLVASGNEQF
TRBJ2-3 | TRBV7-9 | ASSSTSGGWVDTQY
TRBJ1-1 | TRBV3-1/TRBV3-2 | ASSQSGTGFTEAF
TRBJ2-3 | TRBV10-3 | AINEGTDTQY
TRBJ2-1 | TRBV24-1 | ATSDLGRREQF
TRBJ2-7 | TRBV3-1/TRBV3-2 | ASSQEPRGDEQY